This is a list of T cell receptor beta chains from one sample in a study of T cell responses to AZD1222 COVID-19 vaccine. The protocol was immunoSEQ multiplex PCR, while the TCRdb copy is restricted to in-frame clones and leaves out a portion. This sample has some 50,000 clones, with approximately 79% found just once. The specimen was peripheral blood, collected on day 0 of MenACWY control vaccination. These receptors were collected from an adult in good health. CDR3s include the opening cysteine and the closing phenylalanine or tryptophan. The order of the fields is V gene, J gene, D gene, clone size, CDR3 DNA, CDR3 protein. A D gene is named only where the DNA matches it firmly. Size tells how often a clone was seen (once, few, many) or the class of an expanded clone, and some rows leave it out.

>TRBV3-1/TRBV3-2|TRBJ2-5|TRBD1|few
TGTGCCAGCAGCCAAGATATCGGGGCAGGGGGAGAGACCCAGTACTTC
CASSQDIGAGGETQYF
>TRBV6-5|TRBJ1-5|TRBD1|few
TGTGCCAGCAGTTGGACAGGGGGCGTCGATCAGCCCCAGCATTTT
CASSWTGGVDQPQHF
>TRBV4-2|TRBJ1-4|NA|once
TGTGCCAGCAGCCAGGAGACAGGTTCGGATGAAAAACTGTTTTTT
CASSQETGSDEKLFF
>TRBV6-4|TRBJ2-3|NA|NA
TGTGCCAGCAGTGACGCGGGACAGCCGACAGATACGCAGTATTTT
CASSDAGQPTDTQYF
>TRBV18|TRBJ1-4|TRBD1|few
TGTGCCAGCTCACCACGTCGGGACAGAAATGAAAAACTGTTTTTT
CASSPRRDRNEKLFF
>TRBV20-1|TRBJ1-6|NA|once
TGCAGTGCTAGTTCTCAGGGGCCCCTAGATAATTCACCCCTCCACTTT
CSASSQGPLDNSPLHF
>TRBV27|TRBJ2-7|NA|NA
TGTGCCAGCAGCCCTCTGACGCTCACCCCCACCTACGAGCAGTACTTC
CASSPLTLTPTYEQYF
>TRBV16|TRBJ1-5|TRBD1|few
TGTGCCAGCAGCCAAGGGACAGGGCTAGCGAGCAATCAGCCCCAGCATTTT
CASSQGTGLASNQPQHF
>TRBV3-1/TRBV3-2|TRBJ2-3|NA|NA
TGTGCCAGCAGCCAAGGGGGGGATACGCAGTATTTT
CASSQGGDTQYF
>TRBV6-1|TRBJ2-1|TRBD2|NA
TGTGCCAGCAGCGAATCCCCTAGCGGGCTCTACAATGAGCAGTTCTTC
CASSESPSGLYNEQFF
>TRBV3-1/TRBV3-2|TRBJ2-3|NA|NA
TGTGCCAGCAGCCAGAGCACAGATACGCAGTATTTT
CASSQSTDTQYF
>TRBV5-1|TRBJ1-4|TRBD1|NA
TGCGCCAGCTCCACGGGGGGACAGCAAAATGAAAAACTGTTTTTT
CASSTGGQQNEKLFF
>TRBV27|TRBJ1-6|TRBD1|once
TGTGCCAGCCGGACAGGGGGCAGTAATTCACCCCTCCACTTT
CASRTGGSNSPLHF
>TRBV10-3|TRBJ2-5|NA|NA
TGTGCCATCAGCGCAGACAGGCAAGAGACCCAGTACTTC
CAISADRQETQYF
>TRBV30|TRBJ1-6|NA|NA
TGTGCCTGGAGTGTTCTGGGAACCTCACCCCTCCACTTT
CAWSVLGTSPLHF
>TRBV19|TRBJ2-1|TRBD1|NA
TGTGCCAGCCGGGGACAGGGCTCCTACAATGAGCAGTTCTTC
CASRGQGSYNEQFF
>TRBV12-5|TRBJ2-7|NA|once
TGTGCTAGTGGTAGAACCACGCTCGAGCAGTACTTC
CASGRTTLEQYF
>TRBV14|TRBJ2-1|NA|NA
TGTGCCAGCAGCCAAGGGTACAATGAGCAGTTCTTC
CASSQGYNEQFF
>TRBV18|TRBJ2-1|NA|NA
TGTGCCAGCCGATTTTCCGGGATCCACAATGAGCAGTTCTTC
CASRFSGIHNEQFF
>TRBV30|TRBJ2-2|NA|NA
TGTGCCTTGAAAGGAGGACAGCTATCTACCGGGGAGCTGTTTTTT
CALKGGQLSTGELFF
>TRBV4-1|TRBJ1-3|NA|few
TGCGCCAGCAGCCTAACGACCAGTTTCTCTGGAAACACCATATATTTT
CASSLTTSFSGNTIYF
>TRBV7-9|TRBJ2-5|TRBD2|few
TGTGCCAGCAGCTTAGCGACTAGCGGGGGTACGGAGACCCAGTACTTC
CASSLATSGGTETQYF
>TRBV15|TRBJ1-1|NA|NA
TGTGCCACCAGCAGAGGGATAGGAGGTTGGGGCACTGAAGCTTTCTTT
CATSRGIGGWGTEAFF
>TRBV7-6|TRBJ1-2|NA|few
TGTGCCAGCAGCTTAGAGGCTGTTGGGCGAGATGGCTACACCTTC
CASSLEAVGRDGYTF
>TRBV4-1|TRBJ1-1|NA|few
TGCGCCAGCAGCCAAGATCGGTACAGACTGAACACTGAAGCTTTCTTT
CASSQDRYRLNTEAFF
>TRBV28|TRBJ2-7|NA|NA
TGTGCCAGCTACAGGGGGGGGCGCGGGCAGTACTTC
CASYRGGRGQYF
>TRBV11-2|TRBJ2-7|TRBD2|NA
TGTGCCAGCAGCTTAGAAGCGGGAGGGATGGGCGAGCAGTACTTC
CASSLEAGGMGEQYF
>TRBV30|TRBJ1-2|TRBD1|NA
TGTGCCTTACAACAGGGGAACTATGGCTACACCTTC
CALQQGNYGYTF
>TRBV18|TRBJ2-3|TRBD2|NA
TGTGCCAGCTCACCAGGGGGGGACTCCGTGTATTTT
CASSPGGDSVYF
>TRBV2|TRBJ2-3|TRBD2|NA
TGTGCTGCGAGCAAGGATGCGGGAGTGAGCACAGATACGCAGTATTTT
CAASKDAGVSTDTQYF
>TRBV6-6|TRBJ1-2|TRBD1|NA
TGTGCCAGCAGTTACCTAGGCCAGGGGGCGTATGGCTACACCTTC
CASSYLGQGAYGYTF
>TRBV7-9|TRBJ1-6|NA|once
TGTGCCAGCAGCGCGAGCCGGGAGAATTCACCCCTCCACTTT
CASSASRENSPLHF
>TRBV11-2|TRBJ2-3|NA|few
TGTGCCAGCAGCCCCCCGGCCCGCGATACGCAGTATTTT
CASSPPARDTQYF
>TRBV5-6|TRBJ2-7|NA|NA
TGTGCCAGCAGCTTGGATTACGAGCAGTACTTC
CASSLDYEQYF
>TRBV12-3/TRBV12-4|TRBJ2-1|NA|NA
TGTGCAAGCACCCGGTACAATGAGCAGTTCTTC
CASTRYNEQFF
>TRBV18|TRBJ1-6|NA|NA
TGTGCCAGCTCATCTGGAACGTGGGATTCACCCCTCCACTTT
CASSSGTWDSPLHF
>TRBV3-1/TRBV3-2|TRBJ2-7|NA|NA
TGTGCCAGCAGCCTAAGACACAATAACCCCTACGAGCAGTACTTC
CASSLRHNNPYEQYF
>TRBV3-1/TRBV3-2|TRBJ1-2|NA|NA
TGTGCCAGCAACCGGGCGGGGGGGAACGGCTACACCTTC
CASNRAGGNGYTF
>TRBV24-1|TRBJ2-5|NA|NA
TGTGCCACCAGTCTGACGGGAGTGCAAGAGACCCAGTACTTC
CATSLTGVQETQYF
>TRBV30|TRBJ1-1|NA|NA
TGTGCCTGGAGAAACTTCAGGGCAATGAACACTGAAGCTTTCTTT
CAWRNFRAMNTEAFF
>TRBV28|TRBJ2-3|NA|NA
TGTGCCAGCAGCATACTAGCAGATACGCAGTATTTT
CASSILADTQYF
>TRBV3-1/TRBV3-2|TRBJ1-4|NA|once
TGTGCCAGCAGCCTTAGGGGCGACAGACTTAATGAAAAACTGTTTTTT
CASSLRGDRLNEKLFF
>TRBV30|TRBJ1-2|NA|NA
TGTGCCTGGAGCGTCCGGCGCGGGAGCGGCTACACCTTC
CAWSVRRGSGYTF
>TRBV6-1|TRBJ1-3|NA|few
TGTGCCAGCAGTGAACTCAAGGGAAACACCATATATTTT
CASSELKGNTIYF
>TRBV30|TRBJ1-5|NA|NA
TGTGCCTGGAGTTTGGAGCCAAATCAGCCCCAGCATTTT
CAWSLEPNQPQHF
>TRBV6-5|TRBJ1-5|NA|NA
TGTGCCAGCAGTTCAGAGCCCAATCAGCCCCAGCATTTT
CASSSEPNQPQHF